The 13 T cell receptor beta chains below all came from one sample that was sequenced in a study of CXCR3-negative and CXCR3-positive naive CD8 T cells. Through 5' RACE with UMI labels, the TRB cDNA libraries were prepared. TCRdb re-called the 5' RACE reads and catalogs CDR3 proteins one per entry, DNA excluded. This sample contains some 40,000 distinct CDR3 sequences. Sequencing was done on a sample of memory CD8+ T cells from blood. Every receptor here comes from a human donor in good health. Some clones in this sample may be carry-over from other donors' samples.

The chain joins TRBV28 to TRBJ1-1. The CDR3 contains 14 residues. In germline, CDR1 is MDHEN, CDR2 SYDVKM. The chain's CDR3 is CASSFANKDTEAFF.

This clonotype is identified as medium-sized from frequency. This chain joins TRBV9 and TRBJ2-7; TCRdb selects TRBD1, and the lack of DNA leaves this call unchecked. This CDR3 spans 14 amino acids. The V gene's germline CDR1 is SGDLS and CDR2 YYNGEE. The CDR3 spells CASSDPGQGYEQYF.

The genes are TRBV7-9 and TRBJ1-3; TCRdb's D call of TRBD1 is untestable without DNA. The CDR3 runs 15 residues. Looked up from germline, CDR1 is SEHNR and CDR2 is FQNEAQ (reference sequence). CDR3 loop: CASSQTGGGGNTIYF.

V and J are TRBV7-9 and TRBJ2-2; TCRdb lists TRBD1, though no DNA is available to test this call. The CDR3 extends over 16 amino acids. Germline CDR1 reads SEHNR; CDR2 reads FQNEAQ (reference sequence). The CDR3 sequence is CASSPRQRLNTGELFF.

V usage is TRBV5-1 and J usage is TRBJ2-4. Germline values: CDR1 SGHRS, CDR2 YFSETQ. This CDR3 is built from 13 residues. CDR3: CASSMGGKNIQYF.

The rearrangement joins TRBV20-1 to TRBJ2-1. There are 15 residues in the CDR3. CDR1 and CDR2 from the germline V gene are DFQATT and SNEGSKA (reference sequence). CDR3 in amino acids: CSARDGDGTYNEQFF.

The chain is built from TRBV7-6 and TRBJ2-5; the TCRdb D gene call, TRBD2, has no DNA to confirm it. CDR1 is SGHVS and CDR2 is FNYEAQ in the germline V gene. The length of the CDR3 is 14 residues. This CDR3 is CASSFGGATETQYF.

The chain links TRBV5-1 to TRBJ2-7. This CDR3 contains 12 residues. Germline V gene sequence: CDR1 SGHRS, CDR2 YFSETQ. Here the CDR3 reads CATQDDSYEQYF.

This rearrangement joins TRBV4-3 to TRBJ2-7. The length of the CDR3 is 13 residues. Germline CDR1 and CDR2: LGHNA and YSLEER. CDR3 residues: CASSQDRDYEQYF.

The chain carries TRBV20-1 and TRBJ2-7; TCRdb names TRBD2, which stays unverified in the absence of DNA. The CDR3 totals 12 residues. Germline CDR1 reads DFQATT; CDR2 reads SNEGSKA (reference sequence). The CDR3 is CSATLRSDEQYF.

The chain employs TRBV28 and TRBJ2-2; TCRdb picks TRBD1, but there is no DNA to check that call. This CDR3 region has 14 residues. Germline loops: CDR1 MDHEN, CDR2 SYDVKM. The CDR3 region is CASRQTGGSGELFF.

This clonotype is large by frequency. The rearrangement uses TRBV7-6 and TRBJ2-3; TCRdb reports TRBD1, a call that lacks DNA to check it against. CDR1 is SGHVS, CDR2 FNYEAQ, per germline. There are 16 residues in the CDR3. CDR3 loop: CASSLARWGNTDTQYF.

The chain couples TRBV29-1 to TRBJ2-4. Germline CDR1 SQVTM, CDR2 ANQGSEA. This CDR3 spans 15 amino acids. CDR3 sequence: CSVEEGFLAKNIQYF.